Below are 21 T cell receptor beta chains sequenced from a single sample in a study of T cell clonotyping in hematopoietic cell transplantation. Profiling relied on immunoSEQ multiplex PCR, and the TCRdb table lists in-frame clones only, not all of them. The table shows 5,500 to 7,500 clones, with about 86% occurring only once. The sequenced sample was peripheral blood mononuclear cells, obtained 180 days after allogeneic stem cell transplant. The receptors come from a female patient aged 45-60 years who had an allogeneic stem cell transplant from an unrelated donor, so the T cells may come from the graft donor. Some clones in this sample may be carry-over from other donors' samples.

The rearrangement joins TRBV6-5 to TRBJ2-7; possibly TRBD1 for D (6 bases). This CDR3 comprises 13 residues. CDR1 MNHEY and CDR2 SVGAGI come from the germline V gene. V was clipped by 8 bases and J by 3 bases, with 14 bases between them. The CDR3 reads CASGLAQGYEQYF. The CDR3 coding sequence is TGTGCCAGCGGATTGGCACAGGGCTACGAGCAGTACTTC.

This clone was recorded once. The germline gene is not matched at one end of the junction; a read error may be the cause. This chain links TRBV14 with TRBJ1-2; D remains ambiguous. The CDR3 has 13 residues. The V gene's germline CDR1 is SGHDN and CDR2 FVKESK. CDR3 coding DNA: TGTGCCAGCAGCGAACATATGGGCGGGTTATTCGCCTTC. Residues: CASSEHMGGLFAF.

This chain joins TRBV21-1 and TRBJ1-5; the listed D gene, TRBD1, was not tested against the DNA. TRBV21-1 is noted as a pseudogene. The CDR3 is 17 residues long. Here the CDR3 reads CASSKELGQVANQPQHF. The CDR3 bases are TGTGCCAGCAGCAAAGAGCTGGGACAGGTTGCTAATCAGCCCCAGCATTTT.

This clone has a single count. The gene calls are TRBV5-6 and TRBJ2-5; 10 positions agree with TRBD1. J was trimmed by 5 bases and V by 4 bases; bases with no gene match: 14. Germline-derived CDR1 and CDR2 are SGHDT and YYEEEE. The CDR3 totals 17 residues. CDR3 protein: CASSHTGTGVIGETQYF. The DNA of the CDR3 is TGTGCCAGCAGCCATACCGGGACAGGGGTAATTGGGGAGACCCAGTACTTC.

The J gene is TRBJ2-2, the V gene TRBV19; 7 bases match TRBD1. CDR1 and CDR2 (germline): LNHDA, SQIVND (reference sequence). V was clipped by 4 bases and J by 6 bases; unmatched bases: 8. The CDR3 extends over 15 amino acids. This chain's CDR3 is CASSTPGQSPGELFF. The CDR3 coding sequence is TGTGCCAGTAGTACCCCGGGACAGTCCCCCGGGGAGCTGTTTTTT.

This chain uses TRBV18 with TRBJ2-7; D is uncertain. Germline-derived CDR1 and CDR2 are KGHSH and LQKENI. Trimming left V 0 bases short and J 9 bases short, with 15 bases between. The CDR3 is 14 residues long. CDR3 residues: CASSPPAGREVQYF. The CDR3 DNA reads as TGTGCCAGCTCACCACCGGCCGGCCGTGAGGTGCAGTACTTC.

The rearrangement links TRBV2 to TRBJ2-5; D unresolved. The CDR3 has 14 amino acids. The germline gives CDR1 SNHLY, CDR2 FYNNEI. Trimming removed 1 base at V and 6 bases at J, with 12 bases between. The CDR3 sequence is CASSEEALPKTQYF. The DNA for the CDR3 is TGTGCCAGCAGTGAAGAGGCCCTCCCAAAGACCCAGTACTTC.

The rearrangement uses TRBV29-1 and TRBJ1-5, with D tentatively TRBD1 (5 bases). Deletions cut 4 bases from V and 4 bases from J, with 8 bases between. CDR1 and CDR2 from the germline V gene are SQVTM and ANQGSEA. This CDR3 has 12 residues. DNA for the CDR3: TGCAGCGTTGGAGGGGCGAATCAGCCCCAGCATTTT. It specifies CSVGGANQPQHF.

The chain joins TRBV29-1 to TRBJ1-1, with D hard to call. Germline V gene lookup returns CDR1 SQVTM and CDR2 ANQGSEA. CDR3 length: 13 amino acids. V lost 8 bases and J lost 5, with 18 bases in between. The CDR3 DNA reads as TGCAGCCCAATGGATATTCGCTGGACTGAAGCTTTCTTT. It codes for CSPMDIRWTEAFF.

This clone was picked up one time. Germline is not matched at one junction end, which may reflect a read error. CDR3 region: CASSSTGVPIYEQYF. The CDR3 DNA follows: TGTGCTAGCAGCTCGACAGGGGTCCCCATCTACGAGCAGTACTTC. V usage is TRBV7-7 and J usage is TRBJ2-7; 8 bases are shared with TRBD1. Germline assignment: CDR1 SSHAT and CDR2 FNYEAQ (reference sequence). CDR3 length equals 15 residues.

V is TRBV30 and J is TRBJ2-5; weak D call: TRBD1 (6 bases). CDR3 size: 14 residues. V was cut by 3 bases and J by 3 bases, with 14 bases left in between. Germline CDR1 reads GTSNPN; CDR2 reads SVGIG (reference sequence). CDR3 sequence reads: CAWRSTGFEETQYF. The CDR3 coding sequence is TGTGCCTGGAGATCAACAGGGTTTGAAGAGACCCAGTACTTC.

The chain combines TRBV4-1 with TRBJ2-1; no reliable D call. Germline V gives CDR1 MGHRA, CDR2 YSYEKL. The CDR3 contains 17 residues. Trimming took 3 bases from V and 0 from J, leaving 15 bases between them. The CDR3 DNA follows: TGCGCCAGCAGCCAGATAATGGCTTCGAGCTCCTACAATGAGCAGTTCTTC. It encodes CASSQIMASSSYNEQFF.

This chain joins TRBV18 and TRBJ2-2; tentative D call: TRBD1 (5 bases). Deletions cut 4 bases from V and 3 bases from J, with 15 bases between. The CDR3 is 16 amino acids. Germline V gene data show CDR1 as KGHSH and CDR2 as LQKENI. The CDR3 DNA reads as TGTGCCAGCTCACTGTTGGGGCAGCAGGACACCGGGGAGCTGTTTTTT. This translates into CASSLLGQQDTGELFF. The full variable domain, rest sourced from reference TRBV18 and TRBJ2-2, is NAGVMQNPRHLVRRRGQEARLRCSPMKGHSHVYWYRQLPEEGLKFMVYLQKENIIDESGMPKERFSAEFPKEGPSILRIQQVVRGDSAAYFCASSLLGQQDTGELFFGEGSRLTVL.

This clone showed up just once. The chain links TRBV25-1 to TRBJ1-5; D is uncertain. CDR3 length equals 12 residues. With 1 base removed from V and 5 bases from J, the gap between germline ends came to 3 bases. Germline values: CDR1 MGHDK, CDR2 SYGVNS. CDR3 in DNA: TGTGCCAGCAGTGAATTGGATCAGCCCCAGCATTTT. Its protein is CASSELDQPQHF.

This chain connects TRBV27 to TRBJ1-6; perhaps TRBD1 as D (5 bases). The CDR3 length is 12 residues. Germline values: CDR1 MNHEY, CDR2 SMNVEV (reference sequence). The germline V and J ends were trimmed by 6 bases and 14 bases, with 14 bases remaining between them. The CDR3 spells CASSSRGRSLHF. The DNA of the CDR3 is TGTGCCAGCAGCTCCCGGGGACGGTCCCTCCACTTT.

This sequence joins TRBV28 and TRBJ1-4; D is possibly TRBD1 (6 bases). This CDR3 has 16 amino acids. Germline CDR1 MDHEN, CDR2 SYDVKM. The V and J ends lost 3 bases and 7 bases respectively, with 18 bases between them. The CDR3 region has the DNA TGTGCCAGCAGTTTCTATACTTGGGGGGCTTCTGAAAAACTGTTTTTT. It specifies CASSFYTWGASEKLFF.

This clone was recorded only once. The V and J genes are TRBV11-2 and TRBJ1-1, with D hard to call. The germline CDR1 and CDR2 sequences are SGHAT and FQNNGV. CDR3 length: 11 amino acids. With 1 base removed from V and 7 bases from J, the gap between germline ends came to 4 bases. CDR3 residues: CASSLGFEAFF. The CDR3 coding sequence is TGTGCCAGCAGCTTAGGGTTTGAAGCTTTCTTT.

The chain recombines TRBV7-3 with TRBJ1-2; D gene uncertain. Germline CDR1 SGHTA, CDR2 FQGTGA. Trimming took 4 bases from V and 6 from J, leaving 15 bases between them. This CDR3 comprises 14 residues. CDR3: CASSSVGREDGYTF. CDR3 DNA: TGTGCCAGCAGCTCCGTCGGTCGGGAAGATGGCTACACCTTC.

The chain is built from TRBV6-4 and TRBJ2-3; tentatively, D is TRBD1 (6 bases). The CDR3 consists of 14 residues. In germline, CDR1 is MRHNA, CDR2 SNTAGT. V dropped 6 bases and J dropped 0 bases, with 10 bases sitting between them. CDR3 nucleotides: TGTGCCAGCAGCAGACAGGCTAGCACAGATACGCAGTATTTT. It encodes CASSRQASTDTQYF.

This CDR3 reads CASRRQGAVYEQYF. CDR3 nucleotides: TGTGCCAGCAGGAGACAGGGGGCCGTCTACGAGCAGTACTTC. The V call is TRBV2, the J call TRBJ2-7; 10 bases fit TRBD1. Germline V gives CDR1 SNHLY, CDR2 FYNNEI. V gave up 6 bases and J gave up 3 bases; unmatched junction bases: 5. The CDR3 spans 14 residues.

The CDR3 region has the DNA TGTGCCAGCAGTTTATCTCGCCCAGATACGCAGTATTTT. Its protein is CASSLSRPDTQYF. The J gene is TRBJ2-3, the V gene TRBV27, with D unresolved. The CDR3 runs 13 residues. Germline-derived CDR1 and CDR2 are MNHEY and SMNVEV (reference sequence). V dropped 0 bases and J dropped 4 bases, with 5 bases sitting between them.